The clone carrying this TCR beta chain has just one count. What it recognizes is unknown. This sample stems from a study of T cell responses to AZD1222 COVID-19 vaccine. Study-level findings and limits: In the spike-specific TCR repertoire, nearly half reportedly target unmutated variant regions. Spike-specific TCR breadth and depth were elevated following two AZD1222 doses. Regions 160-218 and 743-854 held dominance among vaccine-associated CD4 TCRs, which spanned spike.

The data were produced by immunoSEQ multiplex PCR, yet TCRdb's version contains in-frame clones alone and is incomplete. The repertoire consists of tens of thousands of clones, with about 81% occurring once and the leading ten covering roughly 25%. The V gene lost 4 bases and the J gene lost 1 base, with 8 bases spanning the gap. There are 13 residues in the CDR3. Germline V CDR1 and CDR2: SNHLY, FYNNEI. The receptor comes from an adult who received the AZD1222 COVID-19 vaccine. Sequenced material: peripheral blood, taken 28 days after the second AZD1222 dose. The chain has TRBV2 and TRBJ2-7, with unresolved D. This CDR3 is CASSAPQSYEQYF. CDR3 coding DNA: TGTGCCAGCAGTGCCCCGCAATCCTACGAGCAGTACTTC.